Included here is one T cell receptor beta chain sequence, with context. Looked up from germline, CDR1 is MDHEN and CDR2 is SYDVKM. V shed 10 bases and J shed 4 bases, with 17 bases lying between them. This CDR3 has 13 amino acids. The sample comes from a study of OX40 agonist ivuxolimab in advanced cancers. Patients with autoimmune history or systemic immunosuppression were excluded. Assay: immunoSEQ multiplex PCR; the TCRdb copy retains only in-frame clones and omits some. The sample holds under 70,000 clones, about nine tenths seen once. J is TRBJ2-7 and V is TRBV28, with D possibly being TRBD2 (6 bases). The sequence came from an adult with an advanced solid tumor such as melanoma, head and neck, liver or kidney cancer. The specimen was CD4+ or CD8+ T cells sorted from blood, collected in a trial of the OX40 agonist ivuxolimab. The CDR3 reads CAITKAGGYEQYF. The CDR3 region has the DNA TGTGCCATCACCAAAGCAGGAGGGTACGAGCAGTACTTC.